Ten or more counts support the clone carrying this T cell receptor beta chain. This sample is part of a study of T-cell memory formation after mild COVID-19. The CDR3 is 16 amino acids. In germline, CDR1 is SGHKS, CDR2 YYEKEE (reference sequence). The V end lost 0 bases, the J end lost 1 base, and 11 bases lay between the germline ends. One entry per CDR3 protein, called by TCRdb with MiXCR from the 5' RACE reads. This sample carries about 180,000 distinct CDR3 sequences, 16% of them seen once, and the ten largest clones take roughly 1.9%. The gene calls are TRBV5-5 and TRBJ2-1; D is perhaps TRBD1 or TRBD2 (5 bases each). The TCR sequence derives from an adult woman who had mild COVID-19 (a few samples of this study predate the infection). Cell type and time point are not known. Sequences were obtained from PBMCs or a T cell subset sorted from them (not recorded which). The CDR3 here is CASSLEGTVSYNEQFF. CDR3 nucleotide sequence: TGTGCCAGCAGCTTGGAAGGGACCGTGTCCTACAATGAGCAGTTCTTC.